This TCR beta chain was retrieved from a study of spatial heterogeneity in lung cancer. On the study more broadly: Correlation of TCR transcript counts in tumor regions with a T cell module score from matched bulk RNA-seq was strong. The study, taken as a whole, reports: Expanded intratumoral alpha and beta TCR counts tracked tumor mutation counts.

Time point of the sample: sample taken at primary tumor resection. The CDR3 totals 14 residues. The germline V gene has CDR1 SGHVS and CDR2 FNYEAQ. V lost 5 bases and J 0 bases, leaving 7 bases between the germline ends. From the 5' RACE reads, TCRdb called clonotypes with MiXCR, one entry per CDR3 protein. The sample shows fewer than 8,500 distinct CDR3 sequences, around 8.5% of them seen only once. By sample share, this clonotype is medium-sized (0.01 to 0.1%). Its cognate antigen is unknown. The V call is TRBV7-6, the J call TRBJ2-2; no definite D call. This sequence originates from a male donor with early-stage non-small cell lung cancer. The material was lung tumor tissue, obtained at surgery. The CDR3: CASSRYANTGELFF. CDR3 nucleotides: TGTGCCAGCAGCCGATACGCGAACACCGGGGAGCTGTTTTTT.